This entry lists 21 T cell receptor beta chains sequenced from one sample in a study of OX40 agonist ivuxolimab in advanced cancers. Only in-frame clones appear in the TCRdb table, and some are missing; sequencing was by immunoSEQ multiplex PCR. The sample holds 45,000 to 70,000 clones; around 84% are singletons and the top ten take around 0.91%. Sample: CD4+ or CD8+ T cells sorted from blood, taken in a trial of the OX40 agonist ivuxolimab. The receptors were sampled from an adult with an advanced solid tumor such as melanoma, head and neck, liver or kidney cancer.

J is TRBJ1-2 and V is TRBV19; unclear D gene. CDR1 and CDR2 from the germline V gene are LNHDA and SQIVND (reference sequence). This CDR3 has 14 amino acids. V lost 2 bases and J lost 6, with 13 bases in between. The CDR3 reads CASSITRTANGYTF. The CDR3 DNA follows: TGTGCCAGTAGTATAACTAGGACGGCTAATGGCTACACCTTC.

V and J are TRBV6-1 and TRBJ1-1; D gene unclear. Trimming took off 8 bases at V and 0 bases at J, with 10 bases between the two ends. The germline CDR1 and CDR2 sequences are MNHNS and SASEGT. This CDR3 has 13 residues. CDR3 DNA sequence: TGTGCCAGCTCGGAGGTCCTGAACACTGAAGCTTTCTTT. Its protein product is CASSEVLNTEAFF.

This chain connects TRBV19 to TRBJ1-1; the match to TRBD1 covers 9 bases. Germline trimming cut 2 bases from V and 3 bases from J; bases unmatched to any gene: 4. The CDR3 is 15 amino acids. CDR1 is LNHDA, CDR2 SQIVND, per germline (reference sequence). The CDR3: CASSIPDRGDTEAFF. CDR3 bases: TGTGCCAGTAGTATACCCGACAGGGGGGACACTGAAGCTTTCTTT.

This chain connects TRBV6-1 to TRBJ2-2, with 7 bases that match TRBD2. V dropped 5 bases and J dropped 3; count of bases not matched to a gene: 3. Germline CDR1 and CDR2: MNHNS and SASEGT. The CDR3 has 14 residues. CDR3 protein: CASSLAGHTGELFF. In DNA, the CDR3 is TGTGCCAGCAGTTTAGCGGGTCACACCGGGGAGCTGTTTTTT.

The count of this clone is one. The chain joins TRBV5-1 to TRBJ2-5; D unclear. CDR3 length: 14 residues. The germline V gene encodes CDR1 SGHRS and CDR2 YFSETQ. The V end lost 4 bases, the J end lost 5 bases, and 15 bases lay between the germline ends. The CDR3 nucleotides read TGCGCCAGCAGCCTATACTGGACCGCGGAGACCCAGTACTTC. This sequence encodes CASSLYWTAETQYF. The full variable domain, rest sourced from reference TRBV5-1 and TRBJ2-5, is KAGVTQTPRYLIKTRGQQVTLSCSPISGHRSVSWYQQTPGQGLQFLFEYFSETQRNKGNFPGRFSGRQFSNSRSEMNVSTLELGDSALYLCASSLYWTAETQYFGPGTRLLVL.

The V and J genes are TRBV14 and TRBJ2-1, with TRBD1 matching 12 bases. Germline CDR1 and CDR2: SGHDN and FVKESK. This CDR3 spans 15 amino acids. J lost 7 bases, V lost 4 bases, and 5 bases had no gene match. CDR3 coding DNA: TGTGCCAGCAGCCGGGGGGACAGGGGGCGGAATGAGCAGTTCTTC. Amino acid sequence: CASSRGDRGRNEQFF. The entire variable domain, with the rest obtained from reference TRBV14 and TRBJ2-1, is as follows: EAGVTQFPSHSVIEKGQTVTLRCDPISGHDNLYWYRRVMGKEIKFLLHFVKESKQDESGMPNNRFLAERTGGTYSTLKVQPAELEDSGVYFCASSRGDRGRNEQFFGPGTRLTVL.

This chain uses TRBV7-8 with TRBJ1-1; 9 bases map to TRBD1. The germline CDR1 and CDR2 sequences are SGHVS and FQNEAQ. The trim removed 2 bases at V and 10 bases at J, leaving 11 bases unmatched. This CDR3 is built from 15 residues. In DNA form, the CDR3 reads TGTGCCAGCAGCTTATCGGGGACAGGGCGAGAGGGAGCTTTCTTT. As protein: CASSLSGTGREGAFF.

The gene calls are TRBV5-1 and TRBJ2-2; TRBD1 aligns across 9 bases. Trimming cost V 0 bases and J 3 bases; bases outside gene matches: 9. Per the germline V gene, CDR1 is SGHRS and CDR2 is YFSETQ. CDR3 size: 18 residues. The CDR3 DNA reads TGCGCCAGCAGCTTGGGGGGACAGGGCGTTTTGTACACCGGGGAGCTGTTTTTT. Translated: CASSLGGQGVLYTGELFF.

A few counts support this clone. The chain joins TRBV9 to TRBJ1-1; weak D call: TRBD1 (5 bases). From germline, CDR1 is SGDLS and CDR2 YYNGEE. V lost 5 bases and J 4 bases, leaving 27 bases between the germline ends. The CDR3 consists of 18 residues. The CDR3 DNA is TGTGCCAGCAGTGAACGCCCCGACCCGGGGTGGGGCGGCACTGAAGCTTTCTTT. Encoded protein: CASSERPDPGWGGTEAFF.

The CDR3 DNA reads TGCGCCAGCAGCTTGGTAAACGCGAACACCGGGGAGCTGTTTTTT. Protein sequence: CASSLVNANTGELFF. This rearrangement joins TRBV5-1 to TRBJ2-2, with D unclear. The CDR3 sequence is 15 residues long. V dropped 0 bases and J dropped 0 bases, with 6 bases sitting between them. CDR1 SGHRS and CDR2 YFSETQ come from the germline V gene.

The rearrangement joins TRBV5-8 to TRBJ1-5; TRBD1 aligns across 10 bases. The CDR3 is 15 residues long. The germline CDR1 and CDR2 sequences are SGHTS and YDEGEE. Trimming cost V 4 bases and J 5 bases; bases outside gene matches: 6. CDR3 sequence reads: CASSSPDRGYQPQHF. CDR3 coding DNA: TGTGCCAGCAGCAGCCCGGACAGGGGGTATCAGCCCCAGCATTTT. Variable domain in full (rest from reference TRBV5-8 and TRBJ1-5): EAGVTQSPTHLIKTRGQQATLRCSPISGHTSVYWYQQALGLGLQFLLWYDEGEERNRGNFPPRFSGRQFPNYSSELNVNALELEDSALYLCASSSPDRGYQPQHFGDGTRLSIL.

This clone has just one count. The V gene is TRBV21-1, the J gene TRBJ1-1. TRBV21-1 is listed as a pseudogene. The CDR3 contains 17 residues. This chain's CDR3 is CASSKNPTPDGYTEAFF. Here the CDR3 DNA reads TGTGCCAGCAGCAAAAACCCGACCCCGGACGGCTACACTGAAGCTTTCTTT.

The V and J genes are TRBV5-1 and TRBJ2-1, with D tentatively TRBD1 (6 bases). Germline V gene data show CDR1 as SGHRS and CDR2 as YFSETQ. V was shortened by 1 base and J by 8 bases, with 10 bases between the two germline ends. The CDR3 runs to 13 residues. In DNA, the CDR3 is TGCGCCAGCAGCTTGTTCAGGGGAGATGAGCAGTTCTTC. It translates to CASSLFRGDEQFF.

V and J are TRBV7-2 and TRBJ2-2, with 7 bases aligning to TRBD2. Germline V CDR1 and CDR2: SGHTA, FQGNSA. Trimming took 3 bases from V and 3 from J; bases not matched to a gene: 1. This CDR3 spans 14 amino acids. CDR3 in amino acids: CASSFRGDTGELFF. CDR3 bases: TGTGCCAGCAGCTTCCGGGGGGACACCGGGGAGCTGTTTTTT.

CDR3 sequence reads: CASSPGTGKVHTEAFF. The CDR3 region has the DNA TGCGCCAGCAGCCCCGGGACAGGGAAAGTCCACACTGAAGCTTTCTTT. The chain employs TRBV5-1 and TRBJ1-1; 9 bases agree with TRBD1. V lost 4 bases, J lost 3 bases, and 10 bases stayed unmatched. The CDR3 contains 16 residues. Germline V lookup: CDR1 SGHRS, CDR2 YFSETQ.

This chain links TRBV5-1 with TRBJ2-3, with 8 bases that match TRBD2. Germline V gene lookup returns CDR1 SGHRS and CDR2 YFSETQ. V was clipped by 0 bases and J by 2 bases; unmatched bases: 5. The CDR3 loop spans 16 amino acids. The CDR3 spells CASSLVAGGVTDTQYF. Here the CDR3 DNA reads TGCGCCAGCAGCTTGGTGGCGGGGGGAGTCACAGATACGCAGTATTTT. Together with reference TRBV5-1 and TRBJ2-3, the CDR3 gives the full variable domain: KAGVTQTPRYLIKTRGQQVTLSCSPISGHRSVSWYQQTPGQGLQFLFEYFSETQRNKGNFPGRFSGRQFSNSRSEMNVSTLELGDSALYLCASSLVAGGVTDTQYFGPGTRLTVL.

CDR3: CASSQDGQSSYEQYF. In DNA form, the CDR3 reads TGTGCCAGCAGCCAGGACGGGCAGTCCTCCTACGAGCAGTACTTC. The chain joins TRBV4-2 to TRBJ2-7; D remains ambiguous. From germline, CDR1 is LGHNA and CDR2 YNFKEQ. V lost 3 bases to trimming and J lost 0 bases, with 12 bases between them. The length of the CDR3 is 15 residues.

The V call is TRBV29-1, the J call TRBJ2-1; D may be TRBD1 (5 bases). CDR3 length equals 12 residues. V lost 4 bases, J lost 5 bases, and 9 bases lay in between. The V gene's germline CDR1 is SQVTM and CDR2 ANQGSEA. The CDR3 nucleotides read TGCAGCGTTGTGCGACAGCACAATGAGCAGTTCTTC. It is translated as CSVVRQHNEQFF.

The gene calls are TRBV2 and TRBJ1-1; no clear D gene. Trimming pared 6 bases from V and 2 bases from J, leaving 13 bases between. The CDR3 consists of 14 residues. CDR1 SNHLY and CDR2 FYNNEI come from the germline V gene. This CDR3 reads CASSETFRNTEAFF. The CDR3 DNA follows: TGTGCCAGCAGCGAAACCTTCAGAAACACTGAAGCTTTCTTT.

As DNA, the CDR3 is TGTGCCAGCAGTTACAGGAAGCAAACAGATACGCAGTATTTT. Amino acids: CASSYRKQTDTQYF. The V call is TRBV6-5, the J call TRBJ2-3; D remains ambiguous. V shed 2 bases and J shed 3 bases, with 9 bases lying between them. Looked up from germline, CDR1 is MNHEY and CDR2 is SVGAGI. CDR3 length equals 14 residues.

The V gene is TRBV7-2, the J gene TRBJ1-1, with D possibly TRBD1 on 6 matching bases. Germline CDR1 SGHTA, CDR2 FQGNSA. Trimming pared 2 bases from V and 7 bases from J, leaving 11 bases between. The CDR3 is 13 residues long. CDR3 region: CASSLLQGREAFF. In DNA, the CDR3 is TGTGCCAGCAGCTTACTTCAGGGGCGTGAAGCTTTCTTT.